These T cell receptor beta chains were read from a single sample in a study of cytomegalovirus exposure and HLA in healthy donors. Generated by immunoSEQ multiplex PCR, the TCRdb table keeps only in-frame clones and is missing some. The data hold some 130,000 clones, with roughly 74% observed a single time. The sequenced sample was PBMCs. These receptors originate from a male donor in good health and CMV-seronegative. CDR3s include the opening cysteine and the closing phenylalanine or tryptophan. The D gene is left open where the match is weak. The listing skips clone size in some rows; elsewhere it reads once, few, many or a size class.

TRBV27	TRBJ2-1	-	-	TGTGCCAGCAGTCCCCAGCCCCGGGGGGCTGTTGAGCAGTTCTTC	CASSPQPRGAVEQFF
TRBV27	TRBJ2-1	-	TRBD2	TGTGCCAGCAGTTTCACGCTACCGACTAGCGGGATGTCGGGTGAGCAGTTCTTC	CASSFTLPTSGMSGEQFF
TRBV28	TRBJ2-1	-	-	TGTGCCAGCAGTTTGCGGTCGTACGGGAGCTCCTACAATGAGCAGTTCTTC	CASSLRSYGSSYNEQFF
TRBV7-6	TRBJ1-4	-	TRBD1	TGTGCCAGCAGTTTAATCCATTCCGGGACAGGGGAACAGGCAACTAATGAAAAACTGTTTTTT	CASSLIHSGTGEQATNEKLFF
TRBV4-3	TRBJ2-1	-	-	TGCGCCAGCAGCCAAGGCGGGCTTCCCCTCTCCTACAATGAGCAGTTCTTC	CASSQGGLPLSYNEQFF
TRBV6-6	TRBJ1-1	few	-	TGTGCCAGCAGTTCCGTGAACACTGAAGCTTTCTTT	CASSSVNTEAFF
TRBV19	TRBJ1-1	-	-	TGTGCCAGTAGAGAGGGGAACACTGAAGCTTTCTTT	CASREGNTEAFF
TRBV28	TRBJ2-6	-	TRBD1	TGTGCCAGCAAAGTGGTTGGGACAGGGGGTTTTGGGGCCAACGTCCTGACTTTC	CASKVVGTGGFGANVLTF
TRBV28	TRBJ2-1	-	TRBD2	TGTGCCAGCTGCCTGTCGCGGGAGGGGGGGAATGAGCAGTTCTTC	CASCLSREGGNEQFF
TRBV4-1	TRBJ2-1	-	TRBD1	TGCGCCAGCAGCCAAGCTACGGGACAGGGGGCGCGTGAGCAGTTCTTC	CASSQATGQGAREQFF
TRBV2	TRBJ2-5	-	TRBD1	TGTGCCAGCAGTGTGAGGACAGGGGGTAGAGAGACCCAGTACTTC	CASSVRTGGRETQYF
TRBV14	TRBJ2-5	-	-	TGTGCCAGCAGCCAAGGGGTAACAGGGACACAAGAGACCCAGTACTTC	CASSQGVTGTQETQYF
TRBV7-3	TRBJ2-1	-	TRBD2	TGTGCCAGCAGCCTCCGGGGACTAGCGGGGGGTGAGCAGTTCTTC	CASSLRGLAGGEQFF
TRBV30	TRBJ2-3	-	-	TGTGCCTGGAGTGCAGGGAGCACAGATACGCAGTATTTT	CAWSAGSTDTQYF
TRBV6-1	TRBJ1-1	-	TRBD1	TGTGCCAGCAGTGAACCCGGACAGGGCGAATATGAAGCTTTCTTT	CASSEPGQGEYEAFF
TRBV28	TRBJ1-2	-	TRBD1	TGTGCCAGCACCACAAGGACAGGGTACTATGGCTACACCTTC	CASTTRTGYYGYTF
TRBV2	TRBJ2-3	few	-	TGTGCCAGCAGTGCTGTAGGACTCCCGAGAAGCACAGATACGCAGTATTTT	CASSAVGLPRSTDTQYF
TRBV7-9	TRBJ2-6	-	TRBD2	TGTGCCAGCAGCAGATCCAGCGGGAGGCCCTCTGGGGCCAACGTCCTGACTTTC	CASSRSSGRPSGANVLTF
TRBV5-1	TRBJ2-3	-	-	TGCGCCAGCAGCTTGGCCGTGACTAGCACAGATACGCAGTATTTT	CASSLAVTSTDTQYF
TRBV30	TRBJ1-5	-	-	TGTGCCTGTAGTGAGCGGGCTCATCAGCCCCAGCATTTT	CACSERAHQPQHF
TRBV6-5	TRBJ2-2	-	-	TGTGCCAGCAGTTACGAGGGCTTGAACACCGGGGAGCTGTTTTTT	CASSYEGLNTGELFF
TRBV19	TRBJ2-6	-	-	TGTGCCAGTAGTATTAAACCAAGACGATTTGACAGTTTCTCTGGGGCCAACGTCCTGACTTTC	CASSIKPRRFDSFSGANVLTF
TRBV9	TRBJ2-7	-	TRBD2	TGTGCCAGCAGCGTAGACTGGCGGGGGGGCGAGCAGTACTTC	CASSVDWRGGEQYF
TRBV7-3	TRBJ2-5	-	-	TGTGCCAGCAGCTTTGGTGCTTTCGGGACCCAGTACTTC	CASSFGAFGTQYF
TRBV7-2	TRBJ2-7	once	-	TGTGCCAGCAGCCTAGTGGCAGGGGACACCTACGAGCAGTACTTC	CASSLVAGDTYEQYF
TRBV25-1	TRBJ1-6	few	-	TGTGCCAGCACCCTCTCGAGCTCCTATAATTCACCCCTCCACTTT	CASTLSSSYNSPLHF
TRBV4-3	TRBJ1-2	-	-	TGCGCCAGCAGCCAAGCGGACAGCAACTATGGCTACACCTTC	CASSQADSNYGYTF
TRBV6-6	TRBJ2-1	few	-	TGTGCCAGCAGTTACCTCAGGACTACCTACAATGAGCAGTTCTTC	CASSYLRTTYNEQFF
TRBV11-1	TRBJ2-2	-	TRBD1	TGTGCCAGCAGCTTAGGCGTCAAGACAGGGGATACCGGGGAGCTGTTTTTT	CASSLGVKTGDTGELFF
TRBV11-2	TRBJ2-7	once	-	TGTGCCAGCAGCTTAGGTGGCATCGAGCAGTACTTC	CASSLGGIEQYF
TRBV30	TRBJ2-3	-	TRBD2	TGTGCCTGGAGCCAAGACTGGGCTAGCGGTTACACAGATACGCAGTATTTT	CAWSQDWASGYTDTQYF
TRBV9	TRBJ2-7	-	-	TGTGCCAGTTCCGCGACACTTACGACCTACGAGCAGTACTTC	CASSATLTTYEQYF
TRBV1	TRBJ1-2	-	-	TGCACCAGCAGCCAAGGTCTCCCGGGGAATGGCTACACCTTC	CTSSQGLPGNGYTF
TRBV7-3	TRBJ2-2	-	TRBD1	TGTGCCAGCAGCTTAACACAGGGGTCCGGGGAGCTGTTTTTT	CASSLTQGSGELFF
TRBV11-2	TRBJ2-7	-	TRBD2	TGTGCCAGCTCCCTAGCGGGTAGCTCCTACGAGCAGTACTTC	CASSLAGSSYEQYF
TRBV28	TRBJ1-1	-	-	TGTGCCAGCAAGGGCGGAGGGGATAGAGCTGAAGCTTTCTTT	CASKGGGDRAEAFF
TRBV4-1	TRBJ2-7	-	-	TGCGCCAGCAGCCGACTAGATACCTACGAGCAGTACTTC	CASSRLDTYEQYF
TRBV29-1	TRBJ1-1	once	-	TGCAGCGTTGGAGAATACAGAATGAACACTGAAGCTTTCTTT	CSVGEYRMNTEAFF
TRBV4-3	TRBJ2-2	-	-	TGCGCCAGCAGCCAAAACTCCCCGGCGGAGACGAACACCGGGGAGCTGTTTTTT	CASSQNSPAETNTGELFF
TRBV29-1	TRBJ2-2	-	TRBD2	TGCAGCGTTGGGACTAGCGGGACCGGGGAGCTGTTTTTT	CSVGTSGTGELFF
TRBV15	TRBJ2-5	-	-	TGTGCCACCAGCAGAGATTACGGTCAAGAGACCCAGTACTTC	CATSRDYGQETQYF
TRBV19	TRBJ2-1	-	TRBD2	TGTGCCACCCGGGGACTAGCGGGAGGTTTCTCCTACAATGAGCAGTTCTTC	CATRGLAGGFSYNEQFF
TRBV11-1	TRBJ2-7	few	TRBD1	TGTGCCAGCAGCCGTGGCGGGACAGGGGTCTACGAGCAGTACTTC	CASSRGGTGVYEQYF
TRBV13	TRBJ1-1	-	-	TGTGCCAGCAGCGCCTCAGGGGAAACGGAAGCTTTCTTT	CASSASGETEAFF
TRBV28	TRBJ2-7	-	TRBD2	TGTGCCAGCAGGGTAGCGGGAGGCCCCGGGGACGAGCAGTACTTC	CASRVAGGPGDEQYF
TRBV6-1	TRBJ2-1	-	-	TGTGCCAGCATTGCACGGACTTTCTACAATGAGCAGTTCTTC	CASIARTFYNEQFF
TRBV13	TRBJ2-7	-	TRBD1	TGTGCCAGCAGCTTCTCCGGGACAGGGGCCTCCGAGCAGTACTTC	CASSFSGTGASEQYF